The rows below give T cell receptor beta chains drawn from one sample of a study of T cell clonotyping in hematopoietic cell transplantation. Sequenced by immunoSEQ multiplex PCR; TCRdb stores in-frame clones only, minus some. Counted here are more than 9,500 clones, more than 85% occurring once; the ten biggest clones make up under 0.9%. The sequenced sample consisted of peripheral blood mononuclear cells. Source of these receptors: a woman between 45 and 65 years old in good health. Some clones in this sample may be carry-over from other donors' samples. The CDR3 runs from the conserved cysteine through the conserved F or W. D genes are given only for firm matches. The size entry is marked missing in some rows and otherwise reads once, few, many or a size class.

CDR3nt: TGTGCCAGCAGCTTGAGCCCCCCTGATTCGCAGTATTTT
CDR3aa: CASSLSPPDSQYF
abundance: once
v_gene: TRBV5-6
d_gene: NA
j_gene: TRBJ2-3

CDR3nt: TGTGCCAGCAGTGTAGGGACAGGCCTTTTTCCCCTCCACTTT
CDR3aa: CASSVGTGLFPLHF
abundance: NA
v_gene: TRBV2
d_gene: TRBD1
j_gene: TRBJ1-6

CDR3nt: TGTGCCAGAAGCTTTAGACTAGTTGTTTCCGAGCAGTACTTC
CDR3aa: CARSFRLVVSEQYF
abundance: NA
v_gene: TRBV5-3
d_gene: NA
j_gene: TRBJ2-7

CDR3nt: TGCGCCACCCCACTGGCAAGCCCAAAACTGTTTTTT
CDR3aa: CATPLASPKLFF
abundance: NA
v_gene: TRBV23-1
d_gene: NA
j_gene: TRBJ1-4

CDR3nt: TGTGCCAGTACCTTACGGGGGACTAGCACAGATACGCAGTATTTT
CDR3aa: CASTLRGTSTDTQYF
abundance: NA
v_gene: TRBV19
d_gene: NA
j_gene: TRBJ2-3

CDR3nt: TGTGCCAGTAAAGGGATCCCCCCCCTGGGGACTGAAGCTTTCTTT
CDR3aa: CASKGIPPLGTEAFF
abundance: NA
v_gene: TRBV19
d_gene: NA
j_gene: TRBJ1-1

CDR3nt: TGTGCCAGCAGTTACTCGATCCTATTCGCTCACACTGAAGCTTTCTTT
CDR3aa: CASSYSILFAHTEAFF
abundance: NA
v_gene: TRBV6-5
d_gene: NA
j_gene: TRBJ1-1

CDR3nt: TGTGCCAGCAGCCCCGACAGGGGGCGTGCTGAAGCTTTCTTT
CDR3aa: CASSPDRGRAEAFF
abundance: NA
v_gene: TRBV4-2
d_gene: TRBD1
j_gene: TRBJ1-1

CDR3nt: TGTGCCAGCAGCTTGGAAGTTGCTGGAAACACCATATATTTT
CDR3aa: CASSLEVAGNTIYF
abundance: NA
v_gene: TRBV5-5
d_gene: NA
j_gene: TRBJ1-3

CDR3nt: TGTGCCATCAGTGAGTCGAGGGGGGTAGCGAACACTGAAGCTTTCTTT
CDR3aa: CAISESRGVANTEAFF
abundance: once
v_gene: TRBV10-3
d_gene: NA
j_gene: TRBJ1-1

CDR3nt: TGTGCCAGCAGCTTAGATTGGTCAGGGGAGACTGAAGCTTTCTTT
CDR3aa: CASSLDWSGETEAFF
abundance: NA
v_gene: TRBV11-2
d_gene: NA
j_gene: TRBJ1-1

CDR3nt: TGTGCCAGCAGTGTGGGGGACGGCGGTTCACCCCTCCACTTT
CDR3aa: CASSVGDGGSPLHF
abundance: NA
v_gene: TRBV6-1
d_gene: NA
j_gene: TRBJ1-6

CDR3nt: TGTGCCAGCAGCTTAAACCGGGACAACCCGTATGGCTACACCTTC
CDR3aa: CASSLNRDNPYGYTF
abundance: NA
v_gene: TRBV5-5
d_gene: NA
j_gene: TRBJ1-2

CDR3nt: TGCGCCAGCAGTAAGATCAAGAAGAGGTCCTACGAGCAGTACTTC
CDR3aa: CASSKIKKRSYEQYF
abundance: NA
v_gene: TRBV23-1
d_gene: NA
j_gene: TRBJ2-7

CDR3nt: TGCGCCAGCAGCCAAGCTTCGGTTCCCGTTAATGAAAAACTGTTTTTT
CDR3aa: CASSQASVPVNEKLFF
abundance: NA
v_gene: TRBV4-3
d_gene: NA
j_gene: TRBJ1-4

CDR3nt: TGCAGTGCATTCGGAACGGCTGAAGCTTTCTTT
CDR3aa: CSAFGTAEAFF
abundance: NA
v_gene: TRBV20-1
d_gene: NA
j_gene: TRBJ1-1

CDR3nt: TGTGCCAGCAGCTTAGGGGAAGGGAAGAACTACGAGCAGTACTTC
CDR3aa: CASSLGEGKNYEQYF
abundance: NA
v_gene: TRBV7-2
d_gene: NA
j_gene: TRBJ2-7

CDR3nt: TGCGCCAGCAGCCGAGACTGGGAAAGCAATCAGCCCCAGCATTTT
CDR3aa: CASSRDWESNQPQHF
abundance: once
v_gene: TRBV4-3
d_gene: NA
j_gene: TRBJ1-5

CDR3nt: TGCGCCAGCAGCCCCGAAGTCCCGTACGAGCAGTACTTC
CDR3aa: CASSPEVPYEQYF
abundance: NA
v_gene: TRBV4-1
d_gene: NA
j_gene: TRBJ2-7

CDR3nt: TGTGCCAGCAGTCGCAGGGAATCCTACAATGAGCAGTTCTTC
CDR3aa: CASSRRESYNEQFF
abundance: NA
v_gene: TRBV6-5
d_gene: NA
j_gene: TRBJ2-1

CDR3nt: TGTGCCAGCAGCCCGAGGTATAGCAATCAGCCCCAGCATTTT
CDR3aa: CASSPRYSNQPQHF
abundance: few
v_gene: TRBV6-5
d_gene: NA
j_gene: TRBJ1-5

CDR3nt: TGTGCCAGCAGCCCCGCATACGAGCAGTACTTC
CDR3aa: CASSPAYEQYF
abundance: NA
v_gene: TRBV7-2
d_gene: NA
j_gene: TRBJ2-7

CDR3nt: TGTGCCAGTAGTACCGGGGGCGTAACGACAGATACGCAGTATTTT
CDR3aa: CASSTGGVTTDTQYF
abundance: NA
v_gene: TRBV19
d_gene: NA
j_gene: TRBJ2-3

CDR3nt: TGTGCCAGCTCACCACCGGCGACAGGTTACGGCGGGGAGCTGTTTTTT
CDR3aa: CASSPPATGYGGELFF
abundance: NA
v_gene: TRBV18
d_gene: NA
j_gene: TRBJ2-2

CDR3nt: TGCAGTGCTTTAGGACTCTATGGCTACACCTTC
CDR3aa: CSALGLYGYTF
abundance: NA
v_gene: TRBV20-1
d_gene: NA
j_gene: TRBJ1-2

CDR3nt: TGTGCCAGCAGCTTAGGAGGGACAGGGTCCTACGAGCAGTACTTC
CDR3aa: CASSLGGTGSYEQYF
abundance: once
v_gene: TRBV7-6
d_gene: TRBD1
j_gene: TRBJ2-7

CDR3nt: TGTGCCAGCTCACCATCACAGGGGTCCGCAGTCTACGAGCAGTACTTC
CDR3aa: CASSPSQGSAVYEQYF
abundance: NA
v_gene: TRBV18
d_gene: TRBD1
j_gene: TRBJ2-7

CDR3nt: TGTGCCAGCAGCGTAGGACAGATCTTCTATGGCTACACCTTC
CDR3aa: CASSVGQIFYGYTF
abundance: NA
v_gene: TRBV5-5
d_gene: NA
j_gene: TRBJ1-2

CDR3nt: TGTGCCAGCCGAGACTGGGGCTCCTACAATGAGCAGTTCTTC
CDR3aa: CASRDWGSYNEQFF
abundance: NA
v_gene: TRBV6-5
d_gene: NA
j_gene: TRBJ2-1

CDR3nt: TGTGCCAGCAGCTTAGTCGGGGACAGCAAGTATGAAAAACTGTTTTTT
CDR3aa: CASSLVGDSKYEKLFF
abundance: NA
v_gene: TRBV7-6
d_gene: TRBD1
j_gene: TRBJ1-4

CDR3nt: TGCAGCGTTGGCCCCCCTAGCGGGTTCGCAGGAACGCAGTATTTT
CDR3aa: CSVGPPSGFAGTQYF
abundance: few
v_gene: TRBV29-1
d_gene: TRBD2
j_gene: TRBJ2-3

CDR3nt: TGTGCCAGCAGCTGGGACAGGGGCCATGGCTACACCTTC
CDR3aa: CASSWDRGHGYTF
abundance: NA
v_gene: TRBV5-4
d_gene: TRBD1
j_gene: TRBJ1-2

CDR3nt: TGTGCCAGCAGTTTTCTGGGACAGGGGGCCCTAGATACGCAGTATTTT
CDR3aa: CASSFLGQGALDTQYF
abundance: NA
v_gene: TRBV27
d_gene: TRBD1
j_gene: TRBJ2-3

CDR3nt: TGTGCCAGCAGCCCTAGCGGGAGGGTCCAGGATACGCAGTATTTT
CDR3aa: CASSPSGRVQDTQYF
abundance: NA
v_gene: TRBV7-8
d_gene: TRBD2
j_gene: TRBJ2-3

CDR3nt: TGCGCCAGCAGAACGACAGGGGACAACACTGAAGCTTTCTTT
CDR3aa: CASRTTGDNTEAFF
abundance: NA
v_gene: TRBV5-1
d_gene: TRBD1
j_gene: TRBJ1-1

CDR3nt: TGTGCCAGCAGCTTAAACGGGGGTCGACAAGAGACCCAGTACTTC
CDR3aa: CASSLNGGRQETQYF
abundance: NA
v_gene: TRBV7-3
d_gene: NA
j_gene: TRBJ2-5

CDR3nt: TGTGCCAGCTCACCCGGATGGCGGCCGAACACTGAAGCTTTCTTT
CDR3aa: CASSPGWRPNTEAFF
abundance: few
v_gene: TRBV18
d_gene: NA
j_gene: TRBJ1-1

CDR3nt: TGCGCCAGCAGCTTGAATACAGGAAATCAGCCCCAGCATTTT
CDR3aa: CASSLNTGNQPQHF
abundance: NA
v_gene: TRBV5-1
d_gene: NA
j_gene: TRBJ1-5

CDR3nt: TGTGCCAGCAGCTTAGATCCTAGCGGGGGCACAGATACGCAGTATTTT
CDR3aa: CASSLDPSGGTDTQYF
abundance: NA
v_gene: TRBV11-3
d_gene: TRBD2
j_gene: TRBJ2-3

CDR3nt: TGTGCCAGCTCCCTCAGGGGGACAGGGTCTGGAAACACCATATATTTT
CDR3aa: CASSLRGTGSGNTIYF
abundance: NA
v_gene: TRBV27
d_gene: TRBD1
j_gene: TRBJ1-3